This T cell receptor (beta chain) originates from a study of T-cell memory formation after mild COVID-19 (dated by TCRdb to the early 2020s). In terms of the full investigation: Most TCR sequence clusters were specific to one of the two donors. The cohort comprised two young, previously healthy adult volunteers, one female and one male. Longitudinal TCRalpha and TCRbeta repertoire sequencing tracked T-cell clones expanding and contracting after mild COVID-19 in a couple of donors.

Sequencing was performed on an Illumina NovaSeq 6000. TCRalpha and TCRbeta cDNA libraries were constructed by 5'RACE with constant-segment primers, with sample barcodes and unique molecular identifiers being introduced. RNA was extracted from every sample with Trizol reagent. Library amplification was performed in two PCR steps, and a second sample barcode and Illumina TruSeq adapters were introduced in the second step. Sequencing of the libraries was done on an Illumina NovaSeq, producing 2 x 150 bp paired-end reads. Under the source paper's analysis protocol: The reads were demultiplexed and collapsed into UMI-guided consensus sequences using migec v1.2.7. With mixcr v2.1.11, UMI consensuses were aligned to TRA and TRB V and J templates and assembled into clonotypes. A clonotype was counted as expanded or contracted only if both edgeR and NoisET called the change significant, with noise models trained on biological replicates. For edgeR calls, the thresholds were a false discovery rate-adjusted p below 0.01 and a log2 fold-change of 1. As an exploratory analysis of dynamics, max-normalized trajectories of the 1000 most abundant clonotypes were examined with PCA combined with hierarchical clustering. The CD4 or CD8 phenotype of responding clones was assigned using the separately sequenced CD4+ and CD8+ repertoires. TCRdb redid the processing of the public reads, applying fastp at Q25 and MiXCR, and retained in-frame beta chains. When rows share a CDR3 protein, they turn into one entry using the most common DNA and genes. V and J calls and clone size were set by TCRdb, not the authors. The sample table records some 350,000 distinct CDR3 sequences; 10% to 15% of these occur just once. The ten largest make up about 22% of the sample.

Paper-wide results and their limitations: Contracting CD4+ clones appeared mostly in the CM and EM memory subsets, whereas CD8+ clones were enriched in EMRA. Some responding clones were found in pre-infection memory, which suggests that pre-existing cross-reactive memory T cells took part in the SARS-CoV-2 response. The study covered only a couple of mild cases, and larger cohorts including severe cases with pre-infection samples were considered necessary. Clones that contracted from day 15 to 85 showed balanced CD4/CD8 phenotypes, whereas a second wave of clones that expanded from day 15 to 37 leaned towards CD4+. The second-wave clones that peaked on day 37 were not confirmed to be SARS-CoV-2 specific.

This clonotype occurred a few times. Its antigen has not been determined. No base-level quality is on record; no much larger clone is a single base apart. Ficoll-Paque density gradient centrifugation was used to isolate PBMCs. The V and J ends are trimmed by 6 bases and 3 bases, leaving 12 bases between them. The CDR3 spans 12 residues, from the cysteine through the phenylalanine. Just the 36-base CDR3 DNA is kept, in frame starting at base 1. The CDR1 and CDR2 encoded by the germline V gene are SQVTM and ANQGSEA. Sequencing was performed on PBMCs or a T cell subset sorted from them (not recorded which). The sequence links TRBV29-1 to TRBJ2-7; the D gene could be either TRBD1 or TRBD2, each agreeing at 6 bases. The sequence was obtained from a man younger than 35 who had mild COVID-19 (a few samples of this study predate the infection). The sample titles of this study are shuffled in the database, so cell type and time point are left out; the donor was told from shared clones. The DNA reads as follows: TGCAGCGTGAAGGGGGGCTACTACGAGCAGTACTTC. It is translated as CSVKGGYYEQYF.